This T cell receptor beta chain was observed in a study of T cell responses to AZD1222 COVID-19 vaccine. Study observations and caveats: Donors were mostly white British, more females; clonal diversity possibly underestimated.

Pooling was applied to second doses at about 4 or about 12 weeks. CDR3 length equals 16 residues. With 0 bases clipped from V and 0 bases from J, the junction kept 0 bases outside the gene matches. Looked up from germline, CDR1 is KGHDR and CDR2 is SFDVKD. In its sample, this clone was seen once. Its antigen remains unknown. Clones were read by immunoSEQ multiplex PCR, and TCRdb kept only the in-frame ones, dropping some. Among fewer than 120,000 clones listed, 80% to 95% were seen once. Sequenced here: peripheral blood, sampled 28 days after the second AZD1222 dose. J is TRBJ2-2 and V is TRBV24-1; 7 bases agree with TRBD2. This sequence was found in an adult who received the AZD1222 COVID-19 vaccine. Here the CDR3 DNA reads TGTGCCACCAGTGATTTGCGGGGGGCGAACACCGGGGAGCTGTTTTTT. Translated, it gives CATSDLRGANTGELFF.